A single sample gave rise to the 17 T cell receptor beta chains below, sequenced in a study of shared T cell receptors in the human thymus. The assay was immunoSEQ multiplex PCR, and TCRdb's table has in-frame clones only and misses some. The sample has more than 550,000 clones; about 87% are singletons. These sequences were also reported in another study, on human thymus T cells.

Sequencing was performed on thymocytes. These receptors were obtained from a boy less than two years old with a congenital heart defect.

This chain links TRBV7-8 with TRBJ2-1, with TRBD1 matching 10 bases. The CDR3 has 15 residues. CDR1 and CDR2 (germline): SGHVS, FQNEAQ. The V and J ends lost 3 bases and 8 bases, in that order; junction bases with no gene match: 7. DNA for the CDR3: TGTGCCAGCAGCTTCTTCGGGACAGGGGCGTATGAGCAGTTCTTC. It yields the protein CASSFFGTGAYEQFF. Full variable domain (remainder filled in from reference TRBV7-8 and TRBJ2-1): GAGVSQSPRYKVAKRGQDVALRCDPISGHVSLFWYQQALGQGPEFLTYFQNEAQLDKSGLPSDRFFAERPEGSVSTLKIQRTQQEDSAVYLCASSFFGTGAYEQFFGPGTRLTVL.

This sequence joins TRBV14 and TRBJ2-3, with TRBD2 identical over 7 bases. The CDR3 has 15 amino acids. Germline-derived CDR1 and CDR2 are SGHDN and FVKESK. The J segment lost 4 bases and the V segment lost 0 bases, leaving 4 bases of the junction unmatched. The CDR3 DNA reads TGTGCCAGCAGCCAAGAGCGGGGGATGGCAGATACGCAGTATTTT. Translated, it gives CASSQERGMADTQYF.

This chain uses TRBV7-9 with TRBJ1-1; D gene uncertain. With 6 bases removed from V and 4 bases from J, the gap between germline ends came to 15 bases. The CDR3 totals 14 residues. Germline V lookup: CDR1 SEHNR, CDR2 FQNEAQ (reference sequence). The CDR3 reads CASRKMGASTEAFF. CDR3 bases: TGTGCCAGCAGAAAAATGGGAGCCAGCACTGAAGCTTTCTTT.

This chain joins TRBV15 and TRBJ1-6; D uncertain. The germline V and J ends were trimmed by 2 bases and 8 bases, with 13 bases remaining between them. CDR3 length: 15 residues. Germline CDR1 LNHNV, CDR2 YYDKDF (reference sequence). The CDR3 region has the DNA TGTGCCACCAGCAGATTACGGTCCGGGGATTCACCCCTCCACTTT. The encoded protein is CATSRLRSGDSPLHF.

The chain carries TRBV19 and TRBJ1-1, with TRBD1 matching 11 bases. The V gene end was trimmed by 3 bases and the J gene end by 4 bases; junction bases not matched to a gene: 13. This CDR3 spans 18 amino acids. Germline values: CDR1 LNHDA, CDR2 SQIVND (reference sequence). CDR3 bases: TGTGCCAGTAGTATTGGCGCCCGGGACAGGGGGTACGGCACTGAAGCTTTCTTT. Translation: CASSIGARDRGYGTEAFF.

The V gene is TRBV10-3, the J gene TRBJ1-1; no definite D call. V lost 2 bases and J lost 8, with 12 bases in between. The CDR3 is 13 amino acids. CDR1 ENHRY and CDR2 SYGVKD come from the germline V gene. The CDR3 region has the DNA TGTGCCATCAGTGAGAGGCTGGGAGCAGAAGCTTTCTTT. Its protein product is CAISERLGAEAFF.

This clone was seen a handful of times. This chain uses TRBV16 with TRBJ2-1; D is undetermined. V lost 4 bases, J lost 6 bases, and 13 bases lay in between. Germline V CDR1 and CDR2: KGHSY, FQNENV. The CDR3 covers 14 residues. In DNA form, the CDR3 reads TGTGCCAGCAGCCCCACAACCTTTCTCAATGAGCAGTTCTTC. As protein: CASSPTTFLNEQFF.

Only one count was recorded for this clone. The gene calls are TRBV7-7 and TRBJ2-2; TRBD2 matches at 14 bases. Germline values: CDR1 SSHAT, CDR2 FNYEAQ (reference sequence). CDR3 length: 17 residues. The junction had 7 bases not matched to a gene; V was cut back by 5 bases and J by 5 bases. The DNA for the CDR3 is TGTGCCAGCAGCCTGGGACTAGCGGGAGAAAGGACCGGGGAGCTGTTTTTT. Protein: CASSLGLAGERTGELFF.

Of note for this clone: At one of its ends the junction is not consistent with the germline gene, which may arise from a read error. The chain carries TRBV14 and TRBJ2-7, with 10 nucleotides matching TRBD2. The CDR3 is 20 residues long. CDR1 is SGHDN and CDR2 is FVKESK in the germline V gene. The CDR3 DNA sequence: TGTGCCAGCAGCGTTGAAGGCGGCAAATACAATAGCGGGAGGTCCTGCGAGCAGTACTTC. Protein product: CASSVEGGKYNSGRSCEQYF. Full variable domain (missing parts from reference TRBV14 and TRBJ2-7): EAGVTQFPSHSVIEKGQTVTLRCDPISGHDNLYWYRRVMGKEIKFLLHFVKESKQDESGMPNNRFLAERTGGTYSTLKVQPAELEDSGVYFCASSVEGGKYNSGRSCEQYFGPGTRLTVT.

This chain links TRBV13 with TRBJ2-5; 7 nucleotides line up with TRBD2. Unmatched junction bases numbered 10, after V lost 4 bases and J lost 2 bases. This CDR3 has 16 residues. CDR1 and CDR2 from the germline V gene are PRHDT and FYEKMQ (reference sequence). The CDR3 sequence is CASSSYGRGKQETQYF. In nucleotides, the CDR3 is TGTGCCAGCAGCTCATACGGGCGGGGGAAGCAAGAGACCCAGTACTTC.

A word on this clone: An end of the junction does not agree with germline; a read error may underlie this. V usage is TRBV11-2 and J usage is TRBJ1-5, with TRBD1 identical over 9 bases. There are 15 residues in the CDR3. Per germline, CDR1 SGHAT and CDR2 FQNNGV. CDR3 coding DNA: TGTGCCAGCAGCGTAGACAGGGGGACGAATCAGCCCCAGCATTTT. Translation gives CASSVDRGTNQPQHF.

The chain combines TRBV7-9 with TRBJ2-4; maybe TRBD2 (5 bases). The V and J ends lost 1 base and 1 base respectively, with 11 bases between them. CDR1 is SEHNR, CDR2 FQNEAQ, per germline (reference sequence). The CDR3 contains 16 residues. This CDR3 is CASSLVEGRAKNIQYF. The CDR3 nucleotides are TGTGCCAGCAGCTTAGTTGAGGGTAGGGCCAAAAACATTCAGTACTTC.

The chain uses TRBV7-9 and TRBJ1-6, with D possibly being TRBD1 (6 bases). The germline V and J ends were trimmed by 5 bases and 9 bases, with 26 bases remaining between them. CDR3 length: 18 amino acids. In germline, CDR1 is SEHNR, CDR2 FQNEAQ (reference sequence). The CDR3: CASSAITGTPTRRSPLHF. CDR3 sequence (DNA): TGTGCCAGCAGCGCTATAACCGGGACACCCACGCGGCGTTCACCCCTCCACTTT.

The chain uses TRBV5-4 and TRBJ2-3, with 8 nucleotides matching TRBD2. J was trimmed by 4 bases and V by 5 bases; bases with no gene match: 9. Per the germline V gene, CDR1 is SGHNT and CDR2 is YYREEE (reference sequence). This CDR3 region has 15 residues. The CDR3 is CASRVGRGVADTQYF. CDR3 bases: TGTGCCAGCAGAGTGGGGCGGGGGGTTGCAGATACGCAGTATTTT.

The chain couples TRBV15 to TRBJ1-5; D may be TRBD1 (6 bases). The CDR3 length is 13 residues. The ends were cut back, 3 bases at V and 6 bases at J, with 9 bases in the middle. Germline loops: CDR1 LNHNV, CDR2 YYDKDF (reference sequence). This CDR3 is CATSSPGVQPQHF. CDR3 DNA: TGTGCCACCAGCAGCCCAGGGGTTCAGCCCCAGCATTTT. The entire variable domain, with the rest obtained from reference TRBV15 and TRBJ1-5, is as follows: DAMVIQNPRYQVTQFGKPVTLSCSQTLNHNVMYWYQQKSSQAPKLLFHYYDKDFNNEADTPDNFQSRRPNTSFCFLDIRSPGLGDTAMYLCATSSPGVQPQHFGDGTRLSIL.

CDR3 region: CASSQRGLAHEQYF. CDR3 nucleotides: TGCGCCAGCAGCCAAAGGGGACTAGCCCACGAGCAGTACTTC. The gene calls are TRBV4-3 and TRBJ2-7, with 9 bases fitting TRBD2. Germline values: CDR1 LGHNA, CDR2 YSLEER. The J segment lost 5 bases and the V segment lost 2 bases, leaving 4 bases of the junction unmatched. The CDR3 loop spans 14 amino acids.

V gene TRBV28 combines with J gene TRBJ2-1; no definite D call. Germline assignment: CDR1 MDHEN and CDR2 SYDVKM. Trimming took off 2 bases at V and 2 bases at J, with 19 bases between the two ends. The CDR3 runs 18 residues. The CDR3 reads CASSLPSQTLNTYNEQFF. CDR3 DNA: TGTGCCAGCAGTTTACCCTCCCAAACGCTTAACACCTACAATGAGCAGTTCTTC.